This T cell receptor beta chain was documented in a study of cytomegalovirus exposure and HLA in healthy donors. The CDR3 runs 13 residues. Per germline, CDR1 SGHTA and CDR2 FQGNSA. Trimming stripped 7 bases from V and 2 bases from J, with 11 bases between. Here immunoSEQ multiplex PCR was the method, and the copy in TCRdb shows in-frame clones only, minus some. The sample contains 150,000 to 200,000 clones, approximately 84% of which appear only once. The source is a man under 40 in good health and CMV-seropositive. J is TRBJ1-2 and V is TRBV7-2; D is unclear. The sequencing input was PBMCs. This chain's CDR3 is CASIPVPNYGYTF. The CDR3 DNA sequence: TGTGCCAGCATCCCAGTTCCGAACTATGGCTACACCTTC.